The next 6 T cell receptor beta chains were all read from a single sample in a study of PD-1 blockade in classical Hodgkin lymphoma. The protocol was immunoSEQ multiplex PCR, while the TCRdb copy is restricted to in-frame clones and leaves out a portion. Of 15,000 or so clones listed, roughly 90% are singletons. The time point here: cycle 4 day 1 (C4D1), after 5 to 7 weeks of nivolumab. Autologous stem cell transplantation was followed by relapse in every patient, and brentuximab vedotin exposure varied. Purified CD4+ T cells were obtained from thawed PBMCs through magnetic negative selection. Sequencing used CD4+ T cells from blood, obtained before the fourth cycle of nivolumab. These receptors were taken from a human donor with classical Hodgkin lymphoma.

This clone has just a few counts. This chain uses TRBV6-5 with TRBJ2-7; tentatively, D is TRBD1 or TRBD2 (5 bases each). The germline gives CDR1 MNHEY, CDR2 SVGAGI. The CDR3 is made up of 11 amino acids. V shed 7 bases and J shed 6 bases, with 10 bases lying between them. CDR3 DNA sequence: TGTGCCAGCACGTCGGGGACCGAGCAGTACTTC. Encoded protein: CASTSGTEQYF.

The rearrangement links TRBV4-3 to TRBJ2-2; 8 nucleotides agree with TRBD1. CDR1 LGHNA and CDR2 YSLEER come from the germline V gene. The CDR3 runs to 17 residues. Trimming took 6 bases from V and 5 from J; bases not matched to a gene: 14. Written as DNA, the CDR3 is TGCGCCAGCAGTGGGATGTCCGGGACAGGCGATACCGGGGAGCTGTTTTTT. Encoded protein: CASSGMSGTGDTGELFF.

The rearrangement links TRBV4-1 to TRBJ2-3, with TRBD2 matching over 14 bases. Trimming cost V 5 bases and J 5 bases; bases outside gene matches: 21. Germline lookup yields CDR1 MGHRA and CDR2 YSYEKL. The CDR3 contains 21 residues. This CDR3 is CASSTPGGLAGAGFSQDTQYF. Here the CDR3 DNA reads TGCGCCAGCAGCACCCCCGGGGGACTAGCGGGAGCAGGGTTTAGTCAAGATACGCAGTATTTT.

The count of this clone is one. The chain carries TRBV5-5 and TRBJ2-7; D is uncertain. The CDR3 contains 15 residues. The germline V and J ends were trimmed by 0 bases and 0 bases, with 10 bases remaining between them. CDR1 is SGHKS, CDR2 YYEKEE, per germline (reference sequence). CDR3 sequence reads: CASSLGAGISYEQYF. The CDR3 coding sequence is TGTGCCAGCAGCTTGGGGGCTGGGATCTCCTACGAGCAGTACTTC. The whole variable domain, remainder taken from reference TRBV5-5 and TRBJ2-7, is DAGVTQSPTHLIKTRGQQVTLRCSPISGHKSVSWYQQVLGQGPQFIFQYYEKEERGRGNFPDRFSARQFPNYSSELNVNALLLGDSALYLCASSLGAGISYEQYFGPGTRLTVT.

The chain carries TRBV15 and TRBJ2-5, with TRBD1 matching 9 bases. V gave up 3 bases and J gave up 5 bases; unmatched junction bases: 10. CDR1 is LNHNV and CDR2 is YYDKDF in the germline V gene (reference sequence). The CDR3 sequence is 16 residues long. The CDR3 protein is CATSRAPGQGMETQYF. DNA for the CDR3: TGTGCCACCAGCAGGGCCCCGGGACAGGGCATGGAGACCCAGTACTTC.

The chain has TRBV5-6 and TRBJ2-1; 8 bases match TRBD2. Germline CDR1 reads SGHDT; CDR2 reads YYEEEE. Trimming took 4 bases from V and 3 from J; bases not matched to a gene: 6. The CDR3 is 15 residues long. The CDR3 sequence is CASSLLSGSYNEQFF. CDR3 in DNA: TGTGCCAGCAGCCTCTTAAGCGGGAGCTACAATGAGCAGTTCTTC.